This is a list of T cell receptor beta chains from one sample in a study of identical twins. TCRdb passed the 5' RACE reads through MiXCR, listing each CDR3 protein once. The sample shows 240,000 or so distinct CDR3 sequences, roughly 7% of them seen only once. The same sample was also used in a study of yellow fever vaccine responses in identical twins.

Input material: memory (CD45RO+) T cells sorted from blood. These receptors were collected from a woman between 18 and 30 years old in good health. CDR3s include the opening cysteine and the closing phenylalanine or tryptophan. The D gene is left open where the match is weak. Where a row states a size, it is once, few, many or the class of an expanded clone; other rows omit it.

clone_size	v_call	j_call	d_call	cdr3_nt	cdr3_aa
-	TRBV7-9	TRBJ2-5	TRBD1	TGTGCCAGCAGCCGGGGACAGGACAGGGGGGAGACCCAGTACTTC	CASSRGQDRGETQYF
few	TRBV15	TRBJ2-7	-	TGTGCCACCAGCAGAGGCGTCAGCGCAGCCTACGAGCAGTACTTC	CATSRGVSAAYEQYF
few	TRBV6-1	TRBJ1-1	-	TGTGCCAGCAGGCACAGGGAAATGAACACTGAAGCTTTCTTT	CASRHREMNTEAFF
many	TRBV5-1	TRBJ2-1	TRBD2	TGCGCCAGCAGCCCCCCAAGCGGGAGTGGTAACAATGAGCAGTTCTTC	CASSPPSGSGNNEQFF
-	TRBV5-5	TRBJ1-5	-	TGTGCCAGCAGCTTGGAGGGGGGTTGGGATCAGCCCCAGCATTTT	CASSLEGGWDQPQHF
-	TRBV20-1	TRBJ2-2	TRBD2	TGCAGTGCTAGTACGCGGGAGGCCCGCACCGGGGAGCTGTTTTTT	CSASTREARTGELFF
many	TRBV5-1	TRBJ2-5	-	TGCGCCAGCAGTTCTGCGAGACAGGTCCAAGAGACCCAGTACTTC	CASSSARQVQETQYF
-	TRBV5-1	TRBJ2-3	-	TGCGCCAGCAGCGCTGGGATACGCACAGATACGCAGTATTTT	CASSAGIRTDTQYF
many	TRBV7-2	TRBJ2-1	TRBD1	TGTGCCAGCAGTTTGACAGGGGGAAAGGGCAGGGAGCAGTTCTTC	CASSLTGGKGREQFF
few	TRBV20-1	TRBJ1-1	-	TGCAGTGCTAGAGGAGGGAGAGAAGCTTTCTTT	CSARGGREAFF
few	TRBV7-3	TRBJ2-1	TRBD2	TGTGCCAGCAGCCCCGGACTAGCGTTTAATGAGCAGTTCTTC	CASSPGLAFNEQFF
few	TRBV20-1	TRBJ1-1	TRBD1	TGCAGTGCTATGACAGGGCCGTTTGGCACTGAAGCTTTCTTT	CSAMTGPFGTEAFF
-	TRBV5-1	TRBJ2-7	TRBD2	TGCGCCAGCAGCTCCGTAGCGGGATTTAACCCCGAGCAGTACTTC	CASSSVAGFNPEQYF
-	TRBV20-1	TRBJ1-5	-	TGCAGTGCTAGAGGAATATCCGGCAATCAGCCCCAGCATTTT	CSARGISGNQPQHF
many	TRBV5-1	TRBJ2-2	TRBD2	TGCGCCAGCAGCTCGCTAGGGAGGGGTAACACCGGGGAGCTGTTTTTT	CASSSLGRGNTGELFF
-	TRBV19	TRBJ2-1	-	TGTGCCAGTAGTAGAGGGAAATACAATGAGCAGTTCTTC	CASSRGKYNEQFF
many	TRBV5-1	TRBJ1-5	TRBD1	TGCGCCAGCAGCTTGGATCAGGGGGCAAATCAGCCCCAGCATTTT	CASSLDQGANQPQHF
-	TRBV11-2	TRBJ2-7	-	TGTGCCAGCAGCGACCCGGAGGGGGTTCACGAGCAGTACTTC	CASSDPEGVHEQYF
-	TRBV11-2	TRBJ1-2	-	TGTGCCAGCAGCCCCGGGAGGGGGACTAACTATGGCTACACCTTC	CASSPGRGTNYGYTF
many	TRBV12-3/TRBV12-4	TRBJ2-5	TRBD2	TGTGCCAGCAGTTATGGACTAGCGGGAGAGGGTGAGACCCAGTACTTC	CASSYGLAGEGETQYF
many	TRBV10-3	TRBJ2-7	TRBD2	TGTGCCATCTTGGCTGGACTAGCGGGAGGTCCCAACGAGCAGTACTTC	CAILAGLAGGPNEQYF
-	TRBV29-1	TRBJ1-1	-	TGCAGCGTTGATGCAGCGAACACTGAAGCTTTCTTT	CSVDAANTEAFF
few	TRBV5-5	TRBJ2-1	-	TGTGCCAGCAGCCTTACCCCTGAGTTCAATGAGCAGTTCTTC	CASSLTPEFNEQFF
-	TRBV11-1	TRBJ2-6	TRBD1	TGTGCCAGCAGCTTAGCGCCCGGGACAGGGGGCTCTGGGGCCAACGTCCTGACTTTC	CASSLAPGTGGSGANVLTF
-	TRBV29-1	TRBJ2-3	TRBD2	TGCAGCGTTTCGGGATCTAGCGGGGGCACAGATACGCAGTATTTT	CSVSGSSGGTDTQYF
many	TRBV5-1	TRBJ2-5	-	TGCGCCAGCAGCTTAGGGGGGCGCCAAGAGACCCAGTACTTC	CASSLGGRQETQYF
few	TRBV12-3/TRBV12-4	TRBJ2-3	TRBD1	TGTGCCAGCAGTCGACAGGGGGCTATCGCGGGAGCTAGCACAGATACGCAGTATTTT	CASSRQGAIAGASTDTQYF
-	TRBV20-1	TRBJ2-1	-	TGCAGTGCTAGATGGTCCTACAATGAGCAGTTCTTC	CSARWSYNEQFF
many	TRBV20-1	TRBJ1-2	TRBD1	TGCAGTGCCGCCCCAGGGGGTAACTATGGCTACACCTTC	CSAAPGGNYGYTF
few	TRBV2	TRBJ2-2	TRBD2	TGTGCCAGCAGTCGTCTAGCGGGAGTCCCTTCCCCCGGGGAGCTGTTTTTT	CASSRLAGVPSPGELFF
few	TRBV5-1	TRBJ1-1	-	TGCGCCAGCAGCTCCGCAGGGGCGAACACTGAAGCTTTCTTT	CASSSAGANTEAFF
many	TRBV15	TRBJ2-5	-	TGTGCCACCAGACTAGAAGAGACCCAGTACTTC	CATRLEETQYF
-	TRBV7-9	TRBJ1-2	TRBD1	TGTGCCAGCAGCAAACTCGGACAGGCCGACCGGGGCTACACCTTC	CASSKLGQADRGYTF
-	TRBV20-1	TRBJ2-1	-	TGCAGTGCCGCCTTCCGGGCCTCCTACAATGAGCAGTTCTTC	CSAAFRASYNEQFF
-	TRBV10-1	TRBJ1-1	TRBD1	TGCGCCGGGGGGGACAGCTTGAACACTGAAGCTTTCTTT	CAGGDSLNTEAFF
-	TRBV19	TRBJ2-3	-	TGTGCCAGTAGTGAGAAGGGCCCAGATACGCAGTATTTT	CASSEKGPDTQYF
few	TRBV11-2	TRBJ2-1	TRBD1	TGTGCCAGCAGCCGGTGGGGACAGGGATTATTCAATGAGCAGTTCTTC	CASSRWGQGLFNEQFF
few	TRBV9	TRBJ1-5	-	TGTGCCAGCAGCGTATCGGATGGCTATCAGCCCCAGCATTTT	CASSVSDGYQPQHF
few	TRBV5-6	TRBJ2-3	-	TGTGCCAGCAGCTTTGTATGGAAACCTACGCAGTATTTT	CASSFVWKPTQYF
-	TRBV20-1	TRBJ2-2	-	TGCTGTGCTAGAGATGCCGGCCCGGGAGCGAACACCGGGGAGCTGTTTTTT	CCARDAGPGANTGELFF
-	TRBV6-5	TRBJ1-2	-	TGTGCCAGCAAGGAACAGGGCAGTGGCTACACCTTC	CASKEQGSGYTF
few	TRBV4-2	TRBJ2-3	TRBD2	TGTGCCAGCAGCCAAGACGCGACTAGCGGGAGTGATACGCAGTATTTT	CASSQDATSGSDTQYF
many	TRBV29-1	TRBJ2-2	-	TGCAGCGTTGAAGATACCCGGCGTTCCGGGGAGCTGTTTTTT	CSVEDTRRSGELFF
many	TRBV10-3	TRBJ2-1	-	TGTGCCATCAGGGCGTGGCAAAGTCCTTACAATGAGCAGTTCTTC	CAIRAWQSPYNEQFF
many	TRBV19	TRBJ1-6	-	TGTGCCAGTAGTATATATACAGGCTCCTCACCCCTCCACTTT	CASSIYTGSSPLHF
many	TRBV4-1	TRBJ2-1	-	TGCGCCAGCAGCCAAGATCTTTGGGGGGACAATGAGCAGTTCTTC	CASSQDLWGDNEQFF
-	TRBV25-1	TRBJ2-1	TRBD2	TGTGCCAGCAGTGGACAAATAGCGGGAGGGCTATACAATGAGCAGTTCTTC	CASSGQIAGGLYNEQFF
-	TRBV6-4	TRBJ2-1	TRBD1	TGTGCCAGCAGTGCGTCAGGGACAGGGGTACAAGGTGAGCAGTTCTTC	CASSASGTGVQGEQFF
many	TRBV12-3/TRBV12-4	TRBJ1-2	TRBD1	TGTGCCAGCAGTCCCGAGATATTAAACAGGGGATATAACTATGGCTACACCTTC	CASSPEILNRGYNYGYTF
few	TRBV6-1	TRBJ2-2	TRBD1	TGTGCCAGCAGTCCGGCCGGAGGGACAGGGTCGAACACCGGGGAGCTGTTTTTT	CASSPAGGTGSNTGELFF
-	TRBV12-3/TRBV12-4	TRBJ1-1	-	TGTGCCAGCGGAAGAAACACTGAAGCTTTCTTT	CASGRNTEAFF
few	TRBV11-2	TRBJ2-5	-	TGTGCCAGCAGCTTATACTATGGGGCAGCAGGAGCACAAGAGACCCAGTACTTC	CASSLYYGAAGAQETQYF
many	TRBV20-1	TRBJ2-1	TRBD2	TGCAGCGCTATTCTCTCTAGCGGGAGGGGAAATGAGCAGTTCTTC	CSAILSSGRGNEQFF
few	TRBV20-1	TRBJ2-1	-	TGCAGTGCTGACGGGTCGGGTGGTAGCTCCTACAATGAGCAGTTCTTC	CSADGSGGSSYNEQFF